The clone carrying this T cell receptor (beta chain) turned up a few times. This sample is part of a study of naive and memory T cell subsets. This CDR3 is 13 amino acids long. The V segment lost 0 bases and the J segment 8 bases; nucleotides outside the gene matches: 4. Germline CDR1 reads SGHRS; CDR2 reads YFSETQ. An equimolar mix of two oligonucleotides served as the beta constant-region primer for TRBC1 and TRBC2. TCRdb used MiXCR to reprocess the UMI-ligation and nested PCR reads, holding one entry per CDR3 protein. The sample contains some 150,000 distinct CDR3 sequences, about 18% of which appear only once.

Specimen: naive CD4+ T cells from blood. The clonotype comes from a human donor in good health. The chain links TRBV5-1 to TRBJ1-2; 7 bases agree with TRBD1. CDR3 in DNA: TGCGCCAGCAGCTTGGGGGACAGTGCCGGCTACACCTTC. Translating it yields CASSLGDSAGYTF.